This T cell receptor (beta chain) was sequenced in a study of T cells in Graves' hyperthyroidism and ophthalmopathy. TCR beta CDR3 region amplification was performed from RNA transcripts. The HTBI primer set served for first-round RT-PCR of the TCR CDR3. TCRdb independently ran MiXCR on the multiplex PCR reads; one entry per CDR3 protein. Among around 350,000 distinct CDR3 sequences listed, roughly 14% were seen once. The CDR3 is made up of 14 amino acids. Germline trimming cut 9 bases from V and 5 bases from J; bases unmatched to any gene: 7. Germline loops: CDR1 MDHEN, CDR2 SYDVKM. This clonotype was recorded many times.

The sample consisted of blood. The clonotype originates from a woman in her thirties with Graves' ophthalmopathy. This chain joins TRBV28 and TRBJ2-7; 13 bases agree with TRBD2. The DNA of the CDR3 is TGTGCCAGTTTACTAGCGGGGGGGCTTAACGAGCAGTACTTC. Residues: CASLLAGGLNEQYF.